The 20 T cell receptor beta chains listed next were all sequenced from one sample in a study of cytomegalovirus exposure and HLA in healthy donors. Both 60 Vbeta primers and 13 Jbeta primers went into the PCR. Repertoires were generated with immunoSEQ multiplex PCR, while TCRdb's copy carries only in-frame clones and drops some. The sample lists approximately 74,000 clones; roughly 75% were seen once. The sequencing sample was made of PBMCs. These receptors all come from a man in his sixties in good health and CMV-seropositive.

The chain uses TRBV19 and TRBJ1-5, with 7 bases that match TRBD1. The V and J ends lost 7 bases and 3 bases, in that order; junction bases with no gene match: 6. CDR3 length equals 14 residues. Germline CDR1 reads LNHDA; CDR2 reads SQIVND (reference sequence). The CDR3 region has the DNA TGTGCCAGTACCTCCGGACAGGTCAATCAGCCCCAGCATTTT. It specifies CASTSGQVNQPQHF.

The chain is built from TRBV27 and TRBJ2-1; 9 bases fit TRBD1. Germline CDR1 MNHEY, CDR2 SMNVEV (reference sequence). This CDR3 has 15 residues. V trimming: 2 bases; J trimming: 3 bases; junction bases outside the gene matches: 2. The CDR3 nucleotides are TGTGCCAGCAGTTTAGGGACAGGGATCTACAATGAGCAGTTCTTC. Translated, it gives CASSLGTGIYNEQFF.

Written as DNA, the CDR3 is TGTGCCAGCAGCTCGAGGTTCCAGCGGGGGGGCCATTACAATGAGCAGTTCTTC. Translated: CASSSRFQRGGHYNEQFF. The J gene is TRBJ2-1, the V gene TRBV11-2; 10 bases line up with TRBD2. This CDR3 contains 18 residues. Unmatched junction bases numbered 13, after V lost 4 bases and J lost 4 bases. CDR1 is SGHAT, CDR2 FQNNGV, per germline.

V usage is TRBV7-9 and J usage is TRBJ2-1; 8 bases are shared with TRBD2. The ends lost 5 bases at V and 6 bases at J; junction bases unmatched: 9. Germline V gene data show CDR1 as SEHNR and CDR2 as FQNEAQ (reference sequence). The CDR3 spans 15 residues. The CDR3 DNA reads as TGTGCCAGCAGCCCCATCCTAAGCGGGAGCAATGAGCAGTTCTTC. Translating it yields CASSPILSGSNEQFF.

The chain carries TRBV7-9 and TRBJ1-5, with unresolved D. V was clipped by 0 bases and J by 4 bases, with 10 bases between them. The CDR3 is made up of 15 amino acids. Germline CDR1 SEHNR, CDR2 FQNEAQ (reference sequence). DNA for the CDR3: TGTGCCAGCAGCTTAGCGGGGAGGGATAATCAGCCCCAGCATTTT. This translates into CASSLAGRDNQPQHF.

This clone is a singleton in its sample. V and J are TRBV11-2 and TRBJ2-7; TRBD2 matches at 8 bases. J was trimmed by 3 bases and V by 5 bases; bases with no gene match: 9. CDR3 length: 15 amino acids. CDR1 is SGHAT, CDR2 FQNNGV, per germline. CDR3 loop: CASSPRGSGIYEQYF. CDR3 sequence (DNA): TGTGCCAGCAGCCCCCGGGGTAGCGGGATCTACGAGCAGTACTTC.

The V gene is TRBV9, the J gene TRBJ1-6; D is undetermined. The CDR3 length is 13 residues. The germline gives CDR1 SGDLS, CDR2 YYNGEE. V lost 0 bases, J lost 7 bases, and 5 bases lay in between. CDR3 sequence: CASSVDRNSPLHF. Here the CDR3 DNA reads TGTGCCAGCAGCGTAGATCGGAATTCACCCCTCCACTTT.

The V call is TRBV7-2, the J call TRBJ2-7, with 9 bases aligning to TRBD1. The CDR3 is 16 residues long. Trimming removed 4 bases from V and 5 bases from J; junction bases left unmatched: 12. CDR1 is SGHTA, CDR2 FQGNSA, per germline. The CDR3 spells CASSYRTGTGPHEQYF. The CDR3 coding sequence is TGTGCCAGCAGCTACCGCACCGGGACAGGGCCCCACGAGCAGTACTTC.

The chain couples TRBV19 to TRBJ2-1, with 7 nucleotides matching TRBD1. In germline, CDR1 is LNHDA, CDR2 SQIVND (reference sequence). The CDR3 is 17 amino acids. The ends lost 0 bases at V and 1 base at J; junction bases unmatched: 6. The CDR3 DNA reads TGTGCCAGTAGTATAGATCTAAAGGGACAGTCCTACAATGAGCAGTTCTTC. Amino acids: CASSIDLKGQSYNEQFF.

The chain recombines TRBV6-1 with TRBJ2-7; D may be TRBD1 (6 bases). The germline V and J ends were trimmed by 6 bases and 2 bases, with 17 bases remaining between them. Germline CDR1 MNHNS, CDR2 SASEGT. The CDR3 sequence is 15 residues long. CDR3 nucleotide sequence: TGTGCCAGCAGACGCAGGGGCCCTCCAACCTACGAGCAGTACTTC. The encoded protein is CASRRRGPPTYEQYF.

The chain employs TRBV11-2 and TRBJ2-7; D is perhaps TRBD2 (6 bases). The CDR3 contains 14 residues. CDR1 is SGHAT and CDR2 is FQNNGV in the germline V gene. Deletions cut 1 base from V and 3 bases from J, with 10 bases between. CDR3 sequence reads: CASSLGRGFYEQYF. The CDR3 DNA sequence: TGTGCCAGCAGCTTAGGGCGGGGTTTCTACGAGCAGTACTTC.

In this sample, this clone turned up once. The chain couples TRBV6-1 to TRBJ1-1; 7 bases line up with TRBD1. Germline CDR1 reads MNHNS; CDR2 reads SASEGT. This CDR3 contains 15 residues. The V segment lost 4 bases and the J segment 3 bases; nucleotides outside the gene matches: 8. The CDR3 DNA reads TGTGCCAGCAGTGCCAGACAGGGATCGGACACTGAAGCTTTCTTT. Translated: CASSARQGSDTEAFF.

The chain couples TRBV18 to TRBJ1-1; possible D gene TRBD1, 5 bases. CDR3 length: 14 amino acids. V lost 1 base and J 5 bases, leaving 11 bases between the germline ends. Germline assignment: CDR1 KGHSH and CDR2 LQKENI. The DNA for the CDR3 is TGTGCCAGCTCACCACAGGGGTTGCTGACTGAAGCTTTCTTT. The encoded protein is CASSPQGLLTEAFF.

This clone was seen a single time. The CDR3 loop reads CAIGTASSGNTIYF. Written as DNA, the CDR3 is TGTGCCATCGGGACAGCCAGCTCTGGAAACACCATATATTTT. The chain combines TRBV7-9 with TRBJ1-3, with 7 bases matching TRBD1. CDR3 length: 14 residues. J was trimmed by 0 bases and V by 10 bases; bases with no gene match: 6. Germline CDR1 and CDR2: SEHNR and FQNEAQ (reference sequence).

This rearrangement joins TRBV11-2 to TRBJ1-3; 7 bases are a match to TRBD1. V dropped 4 bases and J dropped 2; count of bases not matched to a gene: 5. This CDR3 spans 15 amino acids. Germline V gene data show CDR1 as SGHAT and CDR2 as FQNNGV. The CDR3 coding sequence is TGTGCCAGCAGCTCGACAGACAGGGCTGGAAACACCATATATTTT. This encodes CASSSTDRAGNTIYF.

J is TRBJ2-5 and V is TRBV7-9; 10 positions match TRBD2. The CDR3 length is 16 residues. Germline loops: CDR1 SEHNR, CDR2 FQNEAQ (reference sequence). The V gene end was trimmed by 1 base and the J gene end by 1 base; junction bases not matched to a gene: 3. The CDR3 nucleotides read TGTGCCAGCAGCTTAGGTAGCGGGGGGTTCCAAGAGACCCAGTACTTC. The encoded protein is CASSLGSGGFQETQYF.

This clone was counted a single time. The chain joins TRBV4-2 to TRBJ1-3, with D tentatively TRBD1 (5 bases). Germline values: CDR1 LGHNA, CDR2 YNFKEQ. This CDR3 contains 14 residues. The V and J ends lost 0 bases and 7 bases respectively, with 10 bases between them. CDR3 DNA: TGTGCCAGCAGCCAAGAGGGGCCGTCCAACACCATATATTTT. As protein: CASSQEGPSNTIYF.

The V and J genes are TRBV18 and TRBJ1-5, with TRBD1 identical over 10 bases. In germline, CDR1 is KGHSH, CDR2 LQKENI. V shed 4 bases and J 6 bases; nucleotides not matched to a gene: 9. The CDR3 has 16 amino acids. Written as DNA, the CDR3 is TGTGCCAGCTCACTCAAGGACAGGGGGTTATCTCAGCCCCAGCATTTT. Its translation: CASSLKDRGLSQPQHF.

The rearrangement links TRBV7-9 to TRBJ2-5, with 8 nucleotides matching TRBD2. This CDR3 region has 14 residues. The germline V gene has CDR1 SEHNR and CDR2 FQNEAQ (reference sequence). Trimming took 3 bases from V and 3 from J; bases not matched to a gene: 3. This chain's CDR3 is CASSLAGGKETQYF. For the CDR3, the DNA is TGTGCCAGCAGCTTGGCGGGGGGAAAAGAGACCCAGTACTTC.

The rearrangement joins TRBV7-9 to TRBJ1-3; D possibly corresponds to TRBD1 (6 bases). CDR3 length: 13 amino acids. V was shortened by 3 bases and J by 5 bases, with 8 bases between the two germline ends. Germline CDR1 is SEHNR and CDR2 is FQNEAQ (reference sequence). The CDR3 sequence is CASSFQGRNTIYF. DNA for the CDR3: TGTGCCAGCAGCTTTCAGGGGAGAAACACCATATATTTT.